What follows are 32 T cell receptor beta chains derived from one specimen sequenced in a study of identical twins' blood T cells. Each CDR3 protein is one row after TCRdb ran MiXCR on the 5' RACE reads. The data show a few hundred thousand distinct CDR3 sequences, roughly 31% seen once. The sequencing input was PBMCs. These receptors were taken from a woman between 18 and 55 years old in good health.

The sample holds a few counts of this clonotype. The chain is built from TRBV20-1 and TRBJ2-5; 8 bases fit TRBD2. The CDR3 runs 14 residues. The germline V gene has CDR1 DFQATT and CDR2 SNEGSKA (reference sequence). J lost 1 base, V lost 5 bases, and 6 bases had no gene match. The CDR3 protein is CSAPRGGSQETQYF. CDR3 nucleotides: TGCAGTGCTCCCCGCGGGGGGTCCCAAGAGACCCAGTACTTC.

The rearrangement links TRBV12-3 or TRBV12-4 to TRBJ1-4, with a possible D match to TRBD1 (5 bases). Trimming removed 7 bases at V and 11 bases at J, with 17 bases between. The CDR3 totals 13 residues. CDR3 residues: CASNPNLGGKLFF. The CDR3 coding sequence is TGTGCCAGCAATCCTAACCTGGGGGGGAAACTGTTTTTT.

This clonotype has a handful of counts. The chain couples TRBV5-1 to TRBJ1-2, with D perhaps TRBD1 (6 bases). Germline V gene sequence: CDR1 SGHRS, CDR2 YFSETQ. Trimming took 0 bases from V and 4 from J, leaving 13 bases between them. This CDR3 comprises 15 residues. CDR3 coding DNA: TGCGCCAGCAGCTTGGTCCCCGAACAGGGCTATGGCTACACCTTC. Protein: CASSLVPEQGYGYTF.

This clonotype was counted many times. V usage is TRBV5-6 and J usage is TRBJ1-1; D call uncertain. The CDR3 covers 12 residues. V was trimmed by 2 bases and J by 0 bases, leaving 2 bases between them. Germline CDR1 SGHDT, CDR2 YYEEEE. CDR3 amino acids: CASSFMNTEAFF. The DNA for the CDR3 is TGTGCCAGCAGCTTCATGAACACTGAAGCTTTCTTT.

This sequence joins TRBV14 and TRBJ1-3, with D possibly TRBD1 on 6 matching bases. Looked up from germline, CDR1 is SGHDN and CDR2 is FVKESK. V shed 5 bases and J shed 4 bases, with 12 bases lying between them. The CDR3 runs 14 residues. CDR3 loop: CASSDGTPGNTIYF. The CDR3 DNA reads as TGTGCCAGCAGCGACGGGACACCCGGAAACACCATATATTTT.

This clonotype was recorded many times. The chain has TRBV29-1 and TRBJ1-1; D remains unclear. CDR3 length: 14 amino acids. Trimming cost V 6 bases and J 0 bases, with 14 bases left between them. Per the germline V gene, CDR1 is SQVTM and CDR2 is ANQGSEA. CDR3: CSVWEASLNTEAFF. CDR3 DNA sequence: TGCAGCGTGTGGGAGGCTTCGTTGAACACTGAAGCTTTCTTT.

In this sample, this clonotype turned up a few times. This chain connects TRBV6-6 to TRBJ2-1, with D possibly matching TRBD1 (6 bases). CDR1 is MNHNY and CDR2 is SVGAGI in the germline V gene (reference sequence). Trimming took off 6 bases at V and 0 bases at J, with 27 bases between the two ends. The CDR3 is 20 residues long. The DNA for the CDR3 is TGTGCCAGCAGCGGACCTCCTCAGGGGCGTTTAATCCGCTCCTACAATGAGCAGTTCTTC. This translates into CASSGPPQGRLIRSYNEQFF.

At least ten counts were recorded for this clonotype. The chain employs TRBV4-2 and TRBJ2-1; D uncertain. V was pared by 0 bases and J by 6 bases, with 9 bases between. CDR3 length equals 14 residues. Germline CDR1 reads LGHNA; CDR2 reads YNFKEQ. In DNA, the CDR3 is TGTGCCAGCAGCCAAGATCTTAGTTCCAATGAGCAGTTCTTC. It yields the protein CASSQDLSSNEQFF.

This clonotype was seen repeatedly, ten times or more. The gene calls are TRBV20-1 and TRBJ1-3; D call uncertain. Germline V gene sequence: CDR1 DFQATT, CDR2 SNEGSKA (reference sequence). The CDR3 runs to 14 residues. The germline V and J ends were trimmed by 6 bases and 0 bases, with 12 bases remaining between them. This CDR3 reads CSADDPSSGNTIYF. CDR3 nucleotides: TGCAGTGCCGATGATCCGAGCTCTGGAAACACCATATATTTT.

This clonotype was detected only a few times. This chain uses TRBV7-2 with TRBJ1-1, with TRBD1 as a possible D gene (6 bases). The V end was cut by 3 bases, the J end by 1 base, with 15 bases between. The length of the CDR3 is 16 residues. Looked up from germline, CDR1 is SGHTA and CDR2 is FQGNSA. Written as DNA, the CDR3 is TGTGCCAGCAGCTTTCGAGGACAGTTCAGGAACACTGAAGCTTTCTTT. Protein product: CASSFRGQFRNTEAFF.

A note on this clonotype: The junction shows a germline mismatch at one end, possibly a read error. The J gene is TRBJ1-1, the V gene TRBV19; D gene unclear. Looked up from germline, CDR1 is LNHDA and CDR2 is SQIVND (reference sequence). The CDR3 covers 17 residues. DNA for the CDR3: TGTGCCAGTAGTCGCCCTTTACATAAGTTTCCGAACACTGAAACTTTCTTT. Translated: CASSRPLHKFPNTETFF.

A note on this clonotype: The junction and the germline gene differ at one end; a read error may be behind it. The V call is TRBV10-3, the J call TRBJ1-1; a weak D match, TRBD1 (6 bases). This CDR3 has 12 residues. Germline values: CDR1 ENHRY, CDR2 SYGVKD. CDR3 nucleotide sequence: TGTGCCATTTTTGACAGGAACGCTGAAGCTTTCTTT. As protein: CAIFDRNAEAFF.

V usage is TRBV3-1 and J usage is TRBJ2-2; D is possibly TRBD2 (6 bases). V was cut by 7 bases and J by 6 bases, with 18 bases left in between. Germline-derived CDR1 and CDR2 are LGHDT and YNNKEL (reference sequence). The CDR3 extends over 15 amino acids. DNA for the CDR3: TGTGCCAGCATCCATCTCACTAGCTCGGCCGGGGAGCTGTTTTTT. Its translation: CASIHLTSSAGELFF.

This clonotype was found a few times. The chain combines TRBV29-1 with TRBJ1-1; possibly TRBD1 for D (5 bases). CDR3 length: 12 residues. Trimming stripped 7 bases from V and 1 base from J, with 10 bases between. The germline V gene has CDR1 SQVTM and CDR2 ANQGSEA. CDR3 coding DNA: TGCAGCGGGAGACAGCAGAACACTGAAGCTTTCTTT. It specifies CSGRQQNTEAFF.

This clonotype was seen only a few times. A much larger clonotype is one base distant, so this may be a read error. The V call is TRBV5-1, the J call TRBJ2-1, with TRBD2 as a possible D gene (6 bases). Per germline, CDR1 SGHRS and CDR2 YFSETQ. The germline V and J ends were trimmed by 0 bases and 4 bases, with 11 bases remaining between them. The CDR3 loop spans 15 amino acids. The CDR3 sequence: CASSLGVADYNEQFF. CDR3 sequence (DNA): TGCGCCAGCAGCTTGGGAGTAGCGGATTACAATGAGCAGTTCTTC.

This clonotype was counted once. Sequence at one end of the junction differs from germline and may be a read error. The J gene is TRBJ1-1, the V gene TRBV20-1; D perhaps matches TRBD1 (5 bases). The CDR3 contains 13 residues. CDR1 and CDR2 from the germline V gene are DFQATT and SNEGSKA (reference sequence). CDR3 residues: CSATKWGVTEAFF. In nucleotides, the CDR3 is TGCAGTGCGACGAAATGGGGGGTGACTGAAGCCTTCTTT.

The chain uses TRBV10-3 and TRBJ2-1; 7 bases are shared with TRBD1. J was trimmed by 1 base and V by 0 bases; bases with no gene match: 0. The CDR3 loop spans 15 amino acids. Germline CDR1 ENHRY, CDR2 SYGVKD. Written as DNA, the CDR3 is TGTGCCATCAGTGAGTCGGGACAGTCCTACAATGAGCAGTTCTTC. Protein: CAISESGQSYNEQFF.

This clonotype was observed a few times. The CDR3 loop is CASSGRSPYEQYF. The CDR3, as DNA: TGTGCCAGCAGCGGACGGTCTCCCTACGAGCAGTACTTC. This sequence joins TRBV9 and TRBJ2-7; D unclear. The V gene's germline CDR1 is SGDLS and CDR2 YYNGEE. CDR3 size: 13 residues. Trimming took 3 bases from V and 2 from J, leaving 9 bases between them.

The chain uses TRBV6-5 and TRBJ2-3, with 7 bases that match TRBD2. V gave up 1 base and J gave up 2 bases; unmatched junction bases: 6. This CDR3 has 16 residues. Germline V gene data show CDR1 as MNHEY and CDR2 as SVGAGI. CDR3 sequence (DNA): TGTGCCAGCAGTTACTTATCTAGCGGTTCCACAGATACGCAGTATTTT. Translating it yields CASSYLSSGSTDTQYF.

The gene calls are TRBV7-9 and TRBJ2-1; D is undetermined. V lost 4 bases and J lost 2, with 15 bases in between. This CDR3 spans 16 amino acids. CDR1 is SEHNR and CDR2 is FQNEAQ in the germline V gene (reference sequence). CDR3 sequence reads: CASSSRRASTYNEQFF. The CDR3 DNA reads as TGTGCCAGCAGCTCGAGAAGGGCATCCACCTACAATGAGCAGTTCTTC.

The table lists this clonotype with a few counts. A read error may account for a junction end that differs from germline. The rearrangement uses TRBV20-1 and TRBJ2-3; possible D gene TRBD2, 5 bases. This CDR3 contains 16 residues. CDR1 and CDR2 from the germline V gene are DFQATT and SNEGSKA (reference sequence). The CDR3 DNA sequence: TGCAGCGCTAAGGCGATATTCGGGGAGCGCACAGATACGCAGTATTTT. This sequence encodes CSAKAIFGERTDTQYF.

V usage is TRBV11-3 and J usage is TRBJ2-2; possible D gene TRBD2, 6 bases. CDR1 is SGHNT, CDR2 YENEEA, per germline. Deletions cut 1 base from V and 6 bases from J, with 9 bases between. The length of the CDR3 is 14 residues. The CDR3 sequence: CASSLGAGSGELFF. The CDR3, as DNA: TGTGCCAGCAGCTTAGGGGCGGGGTCCGGGGAGCTGTTTTTT.

There are a few counts of this clonotype. V and J are TRBV20-1 and TRBJ1-1, with 9 nucleotides matching TRBD1. V dropped 4 bases and J dropped 4; count of bases not matched to a gene: 4. CDR1 is DFQATT and CDR2 is SNEGSKA in the germline V gene (reference sequence). This CDR3 comprises 13 residues. The CDR3 protein is CSATTGGSTEAFF. CDR3 coding DNA: TGCAGTGCTACGACAGGGGGGAGCACTGAAGCTTTCTTT.

The CDR3, as DNA: TGTGCCAGCAGCTCCCGGACCGCCGAGAATGAGCAGTTCTTC. This gives the protein CASSSRTAENEQFF. V usage is TRBV9 and J usage is TRBJ2-1, with D unresolved. V was cut by 4 bases and J by 7 bases, with 15 bases left in between. Germline V gives CDR1 SGDLS, CDR2 YYNGEE. The CDR3 is made up of 14 amino acids.

As regards this clonotype: A much larger clone lies one base from this, so it may be a read error. This chain links TRBV6-5 with TRBJ1-2; D remains ambiguous. The CDR3 loop spans 13 amino acids. Germline loops: CDR1 MNHEY, CDR2 SVGAGI. The CDR3 region has the DNA TGTGGCAGCAGTTACGGGCGGCTCAACGGCTACACCTTC. It yields the protein CGSSYGRLNGYTF.

This rearrangement joins TRBV20-1 to TRBJ2-5; TRBD2 matches at 13 bases. V lost 8 bases, J lost 4 bases, and 7 bases stayed unmatched. The CDR3 is 14 amino acids. Germline V gives CDR1 DFQATT, CDR2 SNEGSKA (reference sequence). This CDR3 is CSMIGLAGVETQYF. As DNA, the CDR3 is TGCAGTATGATCGGACTAGCGGGAGTAGAGACCCAGTACTTC.

This clonotype was observed a handful of times. The chain uses TRBV20-1 and TRBJ1-2, with D hard to call. V lost 1 base, J lost 6 bases, and 15 bases lay in between. Per germline, CDR1 DFQATT and CDR2 SNEGSKA (reference sequence). This CDR3 is built from 14 residues. The CDR3 spells CSARVVLALDGYTF. The CDR3 DNA sequence: TGCAGTGCTAGAGTAGTTTTGGCTCTTGATGGCTACACCTTC.

The chain uses TRBV29-1 and TRBJ2-5; 7 bases are a match to TRBD2. V lost 3 bases and J lost 5; bases outside the gene matches: 6. This CDR3 has 13 amino acids. The germline V gene encodes CDR1 SQVTM and CDR2 ANQGSEA. The CDR3 loop reads CSVDAGVDETQYF. CDR3 bases: TGCAGCGTTGATGCGGGGGTGGATGAGACCCAGTACTTC.

The sample holds a few counts of this clonotype. The chain couples TRBV4-2 to TRBJ2-3, with 7 bases fitting TRBD1. Germline trimming cut 3 bases from V and 0 bases from J; bases unmatched to any gene: 6. The CDR3 is 16 amino acids. CDR1 and CDR2 from the germline V gene are LGHNA and YNFKEQ. The CDR3 sequence is CASSHKGAPSTDTQYF. DNA for the CDR3: TGTGCCAGCAGCCACAAGGGGGCCCCAAGCACAGATACGCAGTATTTT.

The sample holds a few counts of this clonotype. This chain uses TRBV12-3 or TRBV12-4 with TRBJ2-6; D not certain. This CDR3 spans 15 amino acids. V shed 0 bases and J shed 1 base, with 4 bases lying between them. CDR3 amino acids: CASSLAGSGANVLTF. The CDR3 nucleotides read TGTGCCAGCAGTTTAGCAGGGTCTGGGGCCAACGTCCTGACTTTC.

Here the CDR3 DNA reads TGTGCCACCAGTGATATGGCTAGCGGGAATACGCAGTATTTT. Amino acid sequence: CATSDMASGNTQYF. V usage is TRBV24-1 and J usage is TRBJ2-3, with TRBD2 identical over 9 bases. CDR1 and CDR2 (germline): KGHDR, SFDVKD. CDR3 length: 14 residues. The V and J ends lost 3 bases and 7 bases, in that order; junction bases with no gene match: 4.

The rearrangement joins TRBV11-2 to TRBJ2-1; D is undetermined. Trimming removed 1 base from V and 6 bases from J, with 4 bases in between. The CDR3 consists of 12 residues. The germline CDR1 and CDR2 sequences are SGHAT and FQNNGV. This CDR3 reads CASSLGVNEQFF. The CDR3 DNA is TGTGCCAGCAGCTTAGGAGTCAATGAGCAGTTCTTC.